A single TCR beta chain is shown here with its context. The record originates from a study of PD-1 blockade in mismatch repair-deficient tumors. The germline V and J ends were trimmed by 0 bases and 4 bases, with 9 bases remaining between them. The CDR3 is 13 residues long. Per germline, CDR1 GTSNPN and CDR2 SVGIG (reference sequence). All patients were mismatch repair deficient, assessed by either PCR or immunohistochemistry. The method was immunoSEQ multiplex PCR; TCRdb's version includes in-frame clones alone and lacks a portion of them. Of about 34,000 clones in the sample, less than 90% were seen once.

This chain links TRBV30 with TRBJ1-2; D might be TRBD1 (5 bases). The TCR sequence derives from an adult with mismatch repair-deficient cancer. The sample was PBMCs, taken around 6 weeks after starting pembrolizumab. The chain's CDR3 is CAWSVGQGYGYTF. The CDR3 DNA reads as TGTGCCTGGAGTGTAGGGCAGGGCTATGGCTACACCTTC.